The sample holds a few counts of the clone carrying this T cell receptor beta chain. This sample is drawn from a study of blood T cell repertoires in COVID-19. TCRdb keeps only in-frame clones here, not all; method: immunoSEQ multiplex PCR. Of 200,000 to 250,000 clones listed, about 87% are singletons. V gave up 4 bases and J gave up 1 base, with 15 bases separating them. CDR3 length equals 15 residues. The germline gives CDR1 SGHDT, CDR2 YYEEEE. Recruited during active infection, patients (from Seattle) were subsequently followed longitudinally. The chain uses TRBV5-6 and TRBJ2-7; D is perhaps TRBD1 (6 bases). The sequence derives from a man under 40 with COVID-19, enrolled during active disease. The specimen was peripheral blood. The DNA for the CDR3 is TGTGCCAGCAGCCCGGGTCCCAGGGGATCCTACGAGCAGTACTTC. Translation: CASSPGPRGSYEQYF.